This T cell receptor (beta chain) came from a study of early T cells in non-severe SARS-CoV-2 infection. On the study more broadly: Chains from this unsorted whole-blood bulk RNA could not be paired.

Whole-study results and caveats: Anti-spike CD8 responses were favored by VDJdb matching, which missed private and CD4 specificities.

As regards this clonotype: The antigen remains unidentified.

V trimming: 3 bases; J trimming: 6 bases; junction bases outside the gene matches: 13. Germline V gives CDR1 MNHEY, CDR2 SVGAGI. The CDR3 covers 16 residues. As part of library construction, unique molecular identifiers were attached to individual cDNA molecules. One entry per CDR3 protein results from TCRdb running MiXCR on the 5' RACE reads. Altogether around 44,000 distinct CDR3 sequences are present, around 6.5% being singletons, with the ten largest covering less than 25%. The chain joins TRBV6-5 to TRBJ1-2, with TRBD1 identical over 7 bases. The starting material was whole blood, obtained at baseline. The sequence was collected from an adult who was a healthcare worker with PCR-confirmed SARS-CoV-2 infection or an uninfected control (not recorded which). The CDR3 is CASSYHRTGYTNGYTF. Here the CDR3 DNA reads TGTGCCAGCAGTTATCACCGGACAGGTTATACCAATGGCTACACCTTC.